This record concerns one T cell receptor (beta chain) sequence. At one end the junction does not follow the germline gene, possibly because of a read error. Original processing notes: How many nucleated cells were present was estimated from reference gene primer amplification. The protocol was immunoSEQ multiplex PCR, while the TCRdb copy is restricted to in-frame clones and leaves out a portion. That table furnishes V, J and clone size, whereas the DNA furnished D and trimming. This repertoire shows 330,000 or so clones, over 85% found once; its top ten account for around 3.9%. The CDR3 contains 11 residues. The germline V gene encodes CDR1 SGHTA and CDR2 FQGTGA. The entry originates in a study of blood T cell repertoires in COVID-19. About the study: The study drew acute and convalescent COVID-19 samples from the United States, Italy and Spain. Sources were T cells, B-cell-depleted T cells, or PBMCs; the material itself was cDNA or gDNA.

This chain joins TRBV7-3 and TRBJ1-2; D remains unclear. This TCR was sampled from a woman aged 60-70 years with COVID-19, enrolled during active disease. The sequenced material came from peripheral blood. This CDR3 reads CASSPGTQVFF. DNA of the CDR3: TGTGCCAGCAGCCCCGGAACTCAGGTCTTCTTT.